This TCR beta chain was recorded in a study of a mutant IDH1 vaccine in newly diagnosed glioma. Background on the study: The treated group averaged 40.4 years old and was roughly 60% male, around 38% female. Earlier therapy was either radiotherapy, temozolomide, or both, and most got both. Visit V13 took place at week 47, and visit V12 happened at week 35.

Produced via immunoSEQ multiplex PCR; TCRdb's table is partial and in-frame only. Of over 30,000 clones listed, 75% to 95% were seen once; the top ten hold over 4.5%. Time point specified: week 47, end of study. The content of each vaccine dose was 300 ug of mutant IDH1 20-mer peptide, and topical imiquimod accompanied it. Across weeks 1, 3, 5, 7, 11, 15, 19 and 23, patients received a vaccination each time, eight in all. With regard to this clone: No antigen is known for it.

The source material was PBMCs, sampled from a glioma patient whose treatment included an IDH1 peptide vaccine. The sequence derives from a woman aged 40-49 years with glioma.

The CDR3 DNA follows: TGTGCCAGCAGCTTAGGAGGGCAACAGAATCAGCTTGTAAAACTGTTTTTT. Amino acids: CASSLGGQQNQLVKLFF. The V and J genes are TRBV7-2 and TRBJ1-4; no definite D call. V was clipped by 1 base and J by 10 bases, with 22 bases between them. CDR3 length equals 17 residues. Germline assignment: CDR1 SGHTA and CDR2 FQGNSA.